A single T cell receptor beta chain is shown here with its context. Its antigen is not known. The source of the sample is a study of cytomegalovirus exposure and HLA in healthy donors. There were likely unrecorded immune exposures, though donors were nominally healthy when sampled. General study findings and limits: Trimming of TCR beta V- and J-genes showed a link, identified in a later analysis, to a missense DCLRE1C variant.

PCR was performed using 60 Vbeta and 13 Jbeta primers. Method: immunoSEQ multiplex PCR; TCRdb's copy keeps in-frame clones and lacks some. The profile shows about 130,000 clones, approximately 75% of them singletons. With 4 bases clipped from V and 8 bases from J, the junction kept 9 bases outside the gene matches. The CDR3 loop spans 14 amino acids. Germline-derived CDR1 and CDR2 are SQVTM and ANQGSEA. The sequencing input was PBMCs. The sequence derives from a woman aged 50 to 60 in good health and CMV-seronegative. The J gene is TRBJ1-4, the V gene TRBV29-1, with 8 bases identical to TRBD1. CDR3 in DNA: TGCAGCGTTGGGACAGGGAGTAGGGAGGAAAAACTGTTTTTT. As protein: CSVGTGSREEKLFF. The full variable domain, its missing parts supplied by reference TRBV29-1 and TRBJ1-4, is SAVISQKPSRDICQRGTSLTIQCQVDSQVTMMFWYRQQPGQSLTLIATANQGSEATYESGFVIDKFPISRPNLTFSTLTVSNMSPEDSSIYLCSVGTGSREEKLFFGSGTQLSVL.